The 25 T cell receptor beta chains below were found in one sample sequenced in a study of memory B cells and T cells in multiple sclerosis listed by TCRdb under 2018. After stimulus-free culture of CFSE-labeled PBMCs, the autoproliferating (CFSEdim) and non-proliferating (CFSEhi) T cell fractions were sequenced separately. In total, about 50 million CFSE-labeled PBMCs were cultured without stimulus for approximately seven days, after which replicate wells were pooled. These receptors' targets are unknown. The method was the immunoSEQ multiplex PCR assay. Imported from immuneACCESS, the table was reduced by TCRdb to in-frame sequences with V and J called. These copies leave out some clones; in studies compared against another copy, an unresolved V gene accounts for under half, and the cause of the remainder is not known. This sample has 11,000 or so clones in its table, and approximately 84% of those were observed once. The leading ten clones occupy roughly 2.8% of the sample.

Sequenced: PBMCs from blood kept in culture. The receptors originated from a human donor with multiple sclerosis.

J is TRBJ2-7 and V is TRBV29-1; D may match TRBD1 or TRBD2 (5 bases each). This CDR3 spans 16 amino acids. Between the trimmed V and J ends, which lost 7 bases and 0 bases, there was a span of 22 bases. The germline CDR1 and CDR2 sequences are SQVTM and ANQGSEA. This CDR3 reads CSASGTALSSSYEQYF. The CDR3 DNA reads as TGCAGCGCATCCGGGACGGCCCTTTCAAGCTCCTACGAGCAGTACTTC.

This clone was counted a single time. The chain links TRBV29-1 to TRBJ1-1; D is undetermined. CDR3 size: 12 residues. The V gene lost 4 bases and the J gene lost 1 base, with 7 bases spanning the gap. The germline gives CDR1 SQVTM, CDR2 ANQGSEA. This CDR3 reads CSVAARNTEAFF. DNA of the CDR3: TGCAGCGTTGCGGCCAGGAACACTGAAGCTTTCTTT.

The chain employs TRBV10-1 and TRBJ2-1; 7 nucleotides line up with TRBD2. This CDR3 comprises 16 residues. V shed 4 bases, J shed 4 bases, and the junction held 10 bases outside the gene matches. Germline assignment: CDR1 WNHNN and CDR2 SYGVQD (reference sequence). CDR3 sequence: CASSAGAGGIYNEQFF. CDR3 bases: TGCGCCAGCAGTGCTGGTGCCGGGGGGATATACAATGAGCAGTTCTTC.

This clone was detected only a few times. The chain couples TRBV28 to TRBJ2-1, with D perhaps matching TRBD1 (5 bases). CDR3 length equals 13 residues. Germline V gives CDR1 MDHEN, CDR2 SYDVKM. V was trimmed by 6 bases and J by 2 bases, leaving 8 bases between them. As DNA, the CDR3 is TGTGCCAGCAGCAGGACACCCTACAATGAGCAGTTCTTC. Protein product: CASSRTPYNEQFF.

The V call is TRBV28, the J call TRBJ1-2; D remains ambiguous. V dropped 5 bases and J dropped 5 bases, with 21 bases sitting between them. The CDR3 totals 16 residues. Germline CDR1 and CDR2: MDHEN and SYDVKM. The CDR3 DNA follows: TGTGCCAGCAGTCCATCCCGGATAGGAGTTGCTTATGGCTACACCTTC. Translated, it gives CASSPSRIGVAYGYTF.

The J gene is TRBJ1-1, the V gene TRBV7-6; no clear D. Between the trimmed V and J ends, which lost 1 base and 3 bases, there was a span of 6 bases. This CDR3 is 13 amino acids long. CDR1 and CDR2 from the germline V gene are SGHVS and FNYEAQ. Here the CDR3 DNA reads TGTGCCAGCAGCTTAGAGCAGTACACTGAAGCTTTCTTT. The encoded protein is CASSLEQYTEAFF.

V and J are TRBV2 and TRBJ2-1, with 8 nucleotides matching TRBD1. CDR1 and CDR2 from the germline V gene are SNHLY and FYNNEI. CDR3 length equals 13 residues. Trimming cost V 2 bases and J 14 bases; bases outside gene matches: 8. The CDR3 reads CASSEPARQGKFF. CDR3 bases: TGTGCCAGCAGTGAACCCGCCCGACAGGGGAAGTTCTTC.

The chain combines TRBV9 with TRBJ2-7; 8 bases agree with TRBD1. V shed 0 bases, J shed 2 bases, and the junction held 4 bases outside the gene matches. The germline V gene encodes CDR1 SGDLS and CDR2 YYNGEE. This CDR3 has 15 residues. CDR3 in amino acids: CASSVGTGIAYEQYF. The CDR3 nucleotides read TGTGCCAGCAGCGTAGGGACAGGGATAGCCTACGAGCAGTACTTC.

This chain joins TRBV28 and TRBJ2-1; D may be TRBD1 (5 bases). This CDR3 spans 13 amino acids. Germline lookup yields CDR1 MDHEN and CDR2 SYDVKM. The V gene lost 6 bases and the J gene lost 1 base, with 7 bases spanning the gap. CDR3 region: CASRGLSYNEQFF. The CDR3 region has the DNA TGTGCCAGCAGGGGGCTGTCCTACAATGAGCAGTTCTTC.

CDR3 region: CASSLGQTINQPQHF. The CDR3 DNA follows: TGTGCCAGCAGTTTAGGGCAGACTATCAATCAGCCCCAGCATTTT. The chain joins TRBV28 to TRBJ1-5; D not certain. The CDR3 is 15 residues long. V shed 2 bases and J shed 3 bases, with 11 bases lying between them. Germline V lookup: CDR1 MDHEN, CDR2 SYDVKM.

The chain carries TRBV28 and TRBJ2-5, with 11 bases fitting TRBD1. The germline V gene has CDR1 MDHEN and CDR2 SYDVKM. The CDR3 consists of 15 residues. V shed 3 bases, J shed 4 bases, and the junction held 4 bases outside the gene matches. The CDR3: CASSLAGTGGETQYF. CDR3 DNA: TGTGCCAGCAGTTTGGCGGGGACAGGGGGAGAGACCCAGTACTTC. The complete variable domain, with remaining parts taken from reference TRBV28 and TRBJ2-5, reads DVKVTQSSRYLVKRTGEKVFLECVQDMDHENMFWYRQDPGLGLRLIYFSYDVKMKEKGDIPEGYSVSREKKERFSLILESASTNQTSMYLCASSLAGTGGETQYFGPGTRLLVL.

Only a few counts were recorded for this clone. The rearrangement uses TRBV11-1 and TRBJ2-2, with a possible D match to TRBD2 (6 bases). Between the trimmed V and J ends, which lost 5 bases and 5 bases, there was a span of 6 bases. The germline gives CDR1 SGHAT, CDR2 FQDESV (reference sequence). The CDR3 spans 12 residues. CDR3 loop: CASSRETGELFF. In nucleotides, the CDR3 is TGTGCCAGCAGCCGGGAGACCGGGGAGCTGTTTTTT. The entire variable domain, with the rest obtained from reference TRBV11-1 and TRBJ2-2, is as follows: EAEVAQSPRYKITEKSQAVAFWCDPISGHATLYWYRQILGQGPELLVQFQDESVVDDSQLPKDRFSAERLKGVDSTLKIQPAELGDSAMYLCASSRETGELFFGEGSRLTVL.

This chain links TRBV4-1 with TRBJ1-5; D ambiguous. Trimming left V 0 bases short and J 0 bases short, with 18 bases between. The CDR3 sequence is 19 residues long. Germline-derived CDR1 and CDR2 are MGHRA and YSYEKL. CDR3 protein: CASSQDFGRFAYSNQPQHF. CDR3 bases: TGCGCCAGCAGCCAAGATTTTGGCAGATTTGCTTATAGCAATCAGCCCCAGCATTTT.

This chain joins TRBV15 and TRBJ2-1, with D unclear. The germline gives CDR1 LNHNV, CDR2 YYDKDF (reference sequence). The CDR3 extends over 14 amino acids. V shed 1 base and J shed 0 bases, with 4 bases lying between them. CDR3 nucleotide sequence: TGTGCCACCAGCAGAGGGTCCTCCTACAATGAGCAGTTCTTC. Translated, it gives CATSRGSSYNEQFF.

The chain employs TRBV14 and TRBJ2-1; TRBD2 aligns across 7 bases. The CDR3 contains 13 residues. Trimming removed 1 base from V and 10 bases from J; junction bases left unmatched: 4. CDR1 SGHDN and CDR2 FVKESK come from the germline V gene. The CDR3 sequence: CASSQVAAGEQFF. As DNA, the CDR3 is TGTGCCAGCAGCCAAGTCGCAGCGGGGGAGCAGTTCTTC.

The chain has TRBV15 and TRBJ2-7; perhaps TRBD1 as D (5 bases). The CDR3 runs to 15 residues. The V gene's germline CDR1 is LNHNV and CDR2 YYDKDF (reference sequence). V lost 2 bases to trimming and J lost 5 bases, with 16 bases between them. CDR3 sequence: CATSRTPRATNEQYF. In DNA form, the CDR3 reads TGTGCCACCAGCAGAACTCCCAGGGCCACCAACGAGCAGTACTTC.

CDR3 coding DNA: TGTGCCAGCAGCTGGGGGGCGAGATTCGATGGCTACACCTTC. Translation gives CASSWGARFDGYTF. The chain couples TRBV5-5 to TRBJ1-2; the D gene is possibly TRBD1 (6 bases). The CDR3 spans 14 residues. The V gene lost 3 bases and the J gene lost 6 bases, with 15 bases spanning the gap. Germline V gives CDR1 SGHKS, CDR2 YYEKEE (reference sequence). Variable domain in full (rest from reference TRBV5-5 and TRBJ1-2): DAGVTQSPTHLIKTRGQQVTLRCSPISGHKSVSWYQQVLGQGPQFIFQYYEKEERGRGNFPDRFSARQFPNYSSELNVNALLLGDSALYLCASSWGARFDGYTFGSGTRLTVV.

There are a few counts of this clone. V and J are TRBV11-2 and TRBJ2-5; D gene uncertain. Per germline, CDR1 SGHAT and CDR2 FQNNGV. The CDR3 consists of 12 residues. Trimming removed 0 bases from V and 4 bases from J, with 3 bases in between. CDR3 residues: CASSLEPETQYF. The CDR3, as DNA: TGTGCCAGCAGCTTAGAACCAGAGACCCAGTACTTC.

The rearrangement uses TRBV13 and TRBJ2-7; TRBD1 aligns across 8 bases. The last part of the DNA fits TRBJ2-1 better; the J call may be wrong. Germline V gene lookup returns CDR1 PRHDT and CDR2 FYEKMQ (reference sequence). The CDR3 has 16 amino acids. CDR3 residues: CASSLVGRGPDNEQFF. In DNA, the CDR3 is TGTGCCAGCAGCTTAGTTGGCAGGGGGCCCGACAATGAGCAGTTCTTC.

The CDR3 coding sequence is TGTGCCAGCAGCTATGATCAGGGTAGCAATCAGCCCCAGCATTTT. Amino acid sequence: CASSYDQGSNQPQHF. The chain employs TRBV28 and TRBJ1-5, with D possibly being TRBD1 (5 bases). Trimming took off 6 bases at V and 0 bases at J, with 12 bases between the two ends. In germline, CDR1 is MDHEN, CDR2 SYDVKM. CDR3 length equals 15 residues.

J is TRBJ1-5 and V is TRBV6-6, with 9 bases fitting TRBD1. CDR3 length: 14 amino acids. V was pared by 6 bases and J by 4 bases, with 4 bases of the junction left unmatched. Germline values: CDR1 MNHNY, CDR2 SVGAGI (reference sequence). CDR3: CASRDRGYNQPQHF. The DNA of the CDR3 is TGTGCCAGCAGGGACAGGGGCTATAATCAGCCCCAGCATTTT.

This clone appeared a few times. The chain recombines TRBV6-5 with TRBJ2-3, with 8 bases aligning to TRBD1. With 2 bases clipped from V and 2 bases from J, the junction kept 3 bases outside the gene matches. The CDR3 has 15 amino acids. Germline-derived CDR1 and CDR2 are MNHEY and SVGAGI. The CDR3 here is CASSYGTGDTDTQYF. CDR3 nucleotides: TGTGCCAGCAGTTACGGGACAGGCGACACAGATACGCAGTATTTT.

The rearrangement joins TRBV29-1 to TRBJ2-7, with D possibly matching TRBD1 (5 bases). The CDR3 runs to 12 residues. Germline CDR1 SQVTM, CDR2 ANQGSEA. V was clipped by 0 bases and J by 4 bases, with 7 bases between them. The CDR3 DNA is TGCAGCGTTGAAGACAGGGCGTACGAGCAGTACTTC. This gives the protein CSVEDRAYEQYF.

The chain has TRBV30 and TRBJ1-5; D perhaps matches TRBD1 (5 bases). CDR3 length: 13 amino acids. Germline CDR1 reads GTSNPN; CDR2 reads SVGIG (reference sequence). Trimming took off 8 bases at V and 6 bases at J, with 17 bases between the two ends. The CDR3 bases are TGTGCCGCAACCGGGACTTTAAGTCAGCCCCAGCATTTT. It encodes CAATGTLSQPQHF.

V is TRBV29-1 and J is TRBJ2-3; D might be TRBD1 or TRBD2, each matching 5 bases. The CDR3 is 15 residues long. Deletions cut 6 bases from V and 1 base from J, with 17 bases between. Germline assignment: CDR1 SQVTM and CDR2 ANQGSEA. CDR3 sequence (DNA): TGCAGCGTCGGGGTGGGTCAGGGTCGCACAGATACGCAGTATTTT. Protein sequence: CSVGVGQGRTDTQYF.